Below are 3 T cell receptor beta chains sequenced from a single sample in a study of T cell clonality in common variable immunodeficiency. This table comes from immunoSEQ multiplex PCR, and its TCRdb copy is limited to in-frame clones, with some not included. Singletons are absent from the sample, which has some 40,000 clones. The sequencing input was peripheral blood mononuclear cells. The receptor source for this set is a person between 18 and 75 years old in good health.

This clone has a count of ten or more. The chain's CDR3 is CSARVSRGNYGYTF. The part of the CDR3 DNA that was read is TGCAGTGCTAGAGTCTCCAGGGGAAATTATGGC. The chain joins TRBV20-1 to TRBJ1-2, with a tentative D call TRBD1 (6 bases). Read coverage stops 3 residues before the CDR3 terminus; the germline J gene supplies the remainder. The CDR3 is made up of 14 amino acids. The germline gives CDR1 DFQATT, CDR2 SNEGSKA (reference sequence). V lost 1 base to trimming and J lost 5 bases, with 14 bases between them.

This clone was observed many times. The read ends 3 residues before the CDR3 terminus; that terminus is restored from the germline J gene. The sample contains more than one DNA sequence encoding this CDR3. V usage is TRBV10-3 and J usage is TRBJ2-3; TRBD2 matches at 7 bases. In germline, CDR1 is ENHRY, CDR2 SYGVKD. The CDR3 loop spans 18 amino acids. Trimming cost V 6 bases and J 0 bases; bases outside gene matches: 15. CDR3 loop: CAISLVQRGTSSTDTQYF. The DNA read from the CDR3 is TGTGCCATCAGCCTCGTCCAGCGGGGAACTTCTAGCACAGATACG.

Ten or more counts support this clone. The read finishes 3 residues shy of the CDR3 end, and the germline J gene is used to complete it. This chain joins TRBV6-1 and TRBJ1-1, with 7 bases matching TRBD1. Germline assignment: CDR1 MNHNS and CDR2 SASEGT. CDR3 size: 14 residues. CDR3 loop: CASSGTGASAQAFF. The part of the CDR3 DNA that was read is TGTGCCAGCAGTGGGACAGGAGCATCAGCACAA.